The entry that follows covers one T cell receptor (beta chain) sequence. The antigen is unknown. TCRdb re-derived calls from the reads in MiXCR, one entry per CDR3 protein. The sample holds some 900,000 distinct CDR3 sequences, around a third seen once. This record comes from a study of T cell repertoires in cytomegalovirus infection. Study-level information: From public TCR beta signatures came an indication of both CMV infection and matching HLA type.

CDR1 and CDR2 (germline): SGHKS, YYEKEE (reference sequence). The germline V and J ends were trimmed by 1 base and 0 bases, with 16 bases remaining between them. The CDR3 is 17 residues long. J is TRBJ1-1 and V is TRBV5-5; D call uncertain. The sequence was collected from a human donor in good health (CMV status not recorded). Some clones in this sample may be carry-over from other donors' samples. Sequencing used cultured CD8+ T cells from PBMCs, obtained from culture after CMV antigen stimulation. The CDR3 sequence is CASSLYLTKTLNTEAFF. CDR3 sequence (DNA): TGTGCCAGCAGCTTGTATTTGACGAAAACCTTGAACACTGAAGCTTTCTTT.